These 22 T cell receptor beta chains originate from one sample sequenced in a study of cytomegalovirus exposure and HLA in healthy donors. Primers included in the PCR were 60 Vbeta and 13 Jbeta primers. TCRdb's copy holds only in-frame clones and misses some; the assay was immunoSEQ multiplex PCR. Of under 120,000 clones in the sample, approximately 66% were seen once. Sequenced sample: PBMCs. The receptors come from a man aged 40-55 years in good health and CMV-seropositive.

The chain recombines TRBV27 with TRBJ2-3, with 7 nucleotides matching TRBD1. This CDR3 contains 16 residues. The germline V gene has CDR1 MNHEY and CDR2 SMNVEV (reference sequence). V shed 5 bases, J shed 2 bases, and the junction held 10 bases outside the gene matches. CDR3 sequence (DNA): TGTGCCAGCAGTCCTAAAAGGGGGCTTAACACAGATACGCAGTATTTT. This codes for CASSPKRGLNTDTQYF.

J is TRBJ2-2 and V is TRBV5-4; 7 bases match TRBD2. V dropped 0 bases and J dropped 6; count of bases not matched to a gene: 5. The length of the CDR3 is 15 residues. The germline V gene encodes CDR1 SGHNT and CDR2 YYREEE (reference sequence). Here the CDR3 DNA reads TGTGCCAGCAGCTTGGGGGCGGGAGTGGCCGGGGAGCTGTTTTTT. Translating it yields CASSLGAGVAGELFF.

This clone showed up just a few times. The V gene is TRBV10-2, the J gene TRBJ2-3, with TRBD2 matching over 7 bases. V gave up 4 bases and J gave up 0 bases; unmatched junction bases: 1. The germline CDR1 and CDR2 sequences are WSHSY and SAAADI. CDR3 length equals 14 residues. The CDR3 here is CASSGSGSTDTQYF. The CDR3 DNA reads TGCGCCAGCAGTGGTAGCGGGAGCACAGATACGCAGTATTTT.

The chain recombines TRBV15 with TRBJ1-2; unclear D gene. Germline V gene lookup returns CDR1 LNHNV and CDR2 YYDKDF (reference sequence). This CDR3 is built from 14 residues. Trimming stripped 0 bases from V and 2 bases from J, with 7 bases between. The CDR3 spells CATSRDTVNYGYTF. CDR3 nucleotides: TGTGCCACCAGCAGAGATACAGTAAACTATGGCTACACCTTC.

This clone was seen only a few times. The chain recombines TRBV19 with TRBJ1-2; 9 bases are a match to TRBD1. CDR1 is LNHDA, CDR2 SQIVND, per germline (reference sequence). The V and J ends lost 6 bases and 2 bases, in that order; junction bases with no gene match: 4. The CDR3 has 14 amino acids. The CDR3 region has the DNA TGTGCCAGTAGCTGGACAGGGGCGAACTATGGCTACACCTTC. Its protein is CASSWTGANYGYTF.

The CDR3 DNA reads TGTGCCAGCAGTGCAGGGATGAACACTGAAGCTTTCTTT. It codes for CASSAGMNTEAFF. The rearrangement links TRBV27 to TRBJ1-1, with D possibly matching TRBD1 (5 bases). Deletions cut 5 bases from V and 0 bases from J, with 7 bases between. The CDR3 sequence is 13 residues long. Germline CDR1 reads MNHEY; CDR2 reads SMNVEV (reference sequence).

The CDR3 sequence: CASSPEQGRGYTF. CDR3 nucleotide sequence: TGTGCCAGCTCACCAGAACAGGGTCGCGGCTACACCTTC. The chain has TRBV18 and TRBJ1-2; weak D call: TRBD1 (6 bases). CDR1 KGHSH and CDR2 LQKENI come from the germline V gene. V was pared by 2 bases and J by 8 bases, with 12 bases between. The CDR3 has 13 amino acids.

The chain combines TRBV10-2 with TRBJ2-6, with 9 bases matching TRBD2. After removal of 10 bases from V and 2 bases from J, the junction contained 6 bases not matched to a gene. The CDR3 spans 15 residues. Germline V gene data show CDR1 as WSHSY and CDR2 as SAAADI. The CDR3 reads CATSSSGTGANVLTF. The CDR3 DNA is TGCGCCACCTCGTCTAGCGGGACTGGGGCCAACGTCCTGACTTTC.

The V gene is TRBV13, the J gene TRBJ1-2, with 7 bases aligning to TRBD1. Germline V lookup: CDR1 PRHDT, CDR2 FYEKMQ (reference sequence). V shed 2 bases and J 5 bases; nucleotides not matched to a gene: 8. The CDR3 totals 15 residues. The CDR3 nucleotides read TGTGCCAGCAGCTTAAACGCCAGGGGGGATTATGGCTACACCTTC. Amino acids: CASSLNARGDYGYTF.

The chain links TRBV2 to TRBJ2-3; TRBD2 might be the D (6 bases). V gave up 7 bases and J gave up 2 bases, with 16 bases separating them. CDR1 SNHLY and CDR2 FYNNEI come from the germline V gene. The CDR3 loop spans 15 amino acids. The CDR3 bases are TGTGCCAGCATGGTCGGGACTCCCTACACAGATACGCAGTATTTT. This encodes CASMVGTPYTDTQYF.

The rearrangement uses TRBV5-1 and TRBJ2-3, with TRBD1 matching 7 bases. Germline V gene data show CDR1 as SGHRS and CDR2 as YFSETQ. The CDR3 totals 14 residues. The V and J ends lost 4 bases and 5 bases, in that order; junction bases with no gene match: 7. The CDR3 loop reads CASSPDRAKDTQYF. CDR3 DNA sequence: TGCGCCAGCAGCCCAGACAGGGCGAAAGATACGCAGTATTTT.

The rearrangement links TRBV5-1 to TRBJ1-2, with D maybe TRBD1 (5 bases). The V gene lost 4 bases and the J gene lost 8 bases, with 21 bases spanning the gap. The CDR3 covers 15 residues. Germline V gene sequence: CDR1 SGHRS, CDR2 YFSETQ. This CDR3 reads CASSPSDRINGGYTF. CDR3 sequence (DNA): TGCGCCAGCAGCCCCTCCGACAGAATCAACGGCGGCTACACCTTC.

The J gene is TRBJ2-1, the V gene TRBV7-3; possibly TRBD2 for D (6 bases). CDR1 and CDR2 from the germline V gene are SGHTA and FQGTGA. V gave up 5 bases and J gave up 6 bases, with 17 bases separating them. The CDR3 runs to 15 residues. This CDR3 reads CASSRNGGVINEQFF. In nucleotides, the CDR3 is TGTGCCAGCAGCCGCAACGGGGGAGTTATCAATGAGCAGTTCTTC.

This sequence joins TRBV4-3 and TRBJ2-3; D call uncertain. This CDR3 is 14 amino acids long. Germline CDR1 and CDR2: LGHNA and YSLEER. V was trimmed by 5 bases and J by 6 bases, leaving 15 bases between them. The CDR3, as DNA: TGCGCCAGCAGCTCGACATTAAGTTCCGATACGCAGTATTTT. It translates to CASSSTLSSDTQYF.

A few counts support this clone. The chain employs TRBV5-1 and TRBJ2-3; TRBD2 matches 8 bases. CDR1 and CDR2 (germline): SGHRS, YFSETQ. The CDR3 is 18 amino acids. V lost 0 bases to trimming and J lost 2 bases; unmatched junction nucleotides: 11. The CDR3 is CASSLARSSGGYTDTQYF. The CDR3 DNA follows: TGCGCCAGCAGCTTGGCCCGCTCGAGCGGGGGTTACACAGATACGCAGTATTTT.

This chain connects TRBV13 to TRBJ2-3; 7 bases align to TRBD2. J gave up 4 bases and V 5 bases, and 12 bases lay outside the gene matches. The V gene's germline CDR1 is PRHDT and CDR2 FYEKMQ (reference sequence). The CDR3 runs to 16 residues. The CDR3 DNA is TGTGCCAGCAGCCACTACGCGGCGGGAGCGCCAGATACGCAGTATTTT. Amino acids: CASSHYAAGAPDTQYF.

The chain employs TRBV5-1 and TRBJ2-2, with D perhaps matching TRBD2 (6 bases). The CDR3 is 14 residues long. The ends were cut back, 4 bases at V and 1 base at J, with 8 bases in the middle. Germline V lookup: CDR1 SGHRS, CDR2 YFSETQ. Written as DNA, the CDR3 is TGCGCCAGCAGCGTTAGCGGGAACACCGGGGAGCTGTTTTTT. It codes for CASSVSGNTGELFF.

CDR3 sequence reads: CAWTRTGNEAFF. Here the CDR3 DNA reads TGTGCCTGGACTAGGACAGGGAATGAAGCTTTCTTT. The chain uses TRBV30 and TRBJ1-1; TRBD1 matches at 8 bases. The germline gives CDR1 GTSNPN, CDR2 SVGIG (reference sequence). This CDR3 is 12 amino acids long. Trimming at V came to 4 bases and at J to 7 bases, leaving 5 bases not matched to a gene.

This rearrangement joins TRBV10-2 to TRBJ2-1, with 8 nucleotides matching TRBD1. Germline trimming cut 5 bases from V and 7 bases from J; bases unmatched to any gene: 1. Germline loops: CDR1 WSHSY, CDR2 SAAADI. This CDR3 spans 12 amino acids. This CDR3 reads CASSQGANEQFF. CDR3 DNA sequence: TGCGCCAGCAGTCAGGGGGCAAATGAGCAGTTCTTC.

CDR3 region: CASSYSGSVNEQFF. In DNA form, the CDR3 reads TGCGCCAGCAGCTACAGCGGGAGCGTCAATGAGCAGTTCTTC. The J gene is TRBJ2-1, the V gene TRBV5-1; 8 bases map to TRBD2. Germline lookup yields CDR1 SGHRS and CDR2 YFSETQ. J gave up 6 bases and V 3 bases, and 5 bases lay outside the gene matches. The CDR3 extends over 14 amino acids.

This clone was counted a single time. This chain links TRBV5-4 with TRBJ1-5, with 7 nucleotides matching TRBD1. The CDR3 length is 15 residues. In germline, CDR1 is SGHNT, CDR2 YYREEE (reference sequence). J was trimmed by 3 bases and V by 0 bases; bases with no gene match: 3. The CDR3 spells CASSLGTGANQPQHF. The CDR3 nucleotides are TGTGCCAGCAGCTTGGGCACAGGGGCCAATCAGCCCCAGCATTTT.

This CDR3 reads CASSQDSGLYEQYF. Written as DNA, the CDR3 is TGCGCCAGCAGCCAAGATTCAGGTCTCTACGAGCAGTACTTC. V is TRBV4-3 and J is TRBJ2-7; no definite D call. The V and J ends lost 0 bases and 3 bases respectively, with 9 bases between them. Germline CDR1 and CDR2: LGHNA and YSLEER. This CDR3 is 14 amino acids long.